These 8 T cell receptor beta chains were all obtained from the same sample, sequenced in a study of shared clonotypes between healthy human individuals. Using immunoSEQ multiplex PCR, the repertoire was profiled, and TCRdb retains in-frame clones only, with some absent. Of 1,100,000 or so clones listed, 70% to 80% were seen once; the top ten hold more than 0.5%. Sequenced material: memory CD4+ T cells from PBMCs. Noted subset: CD45RA-negative fraction. Every receptor here comes from a man between 18 and 35 years old in good health. Some clones in this sample may be carry-over from other donors' samples.

This clone appeared a few times. V is TRBV4-1 and J is TRBJ1-5; the D is unclear. The germline gives CDR1 MGHRA, CDR2 YSYEKL. The ends were cut back, 0 bases at V and 7 bases at J, with 10 bases in the middle. The CDR3 is 14 residues long. DNA of the CDR3: TGCGCCAGCAGCCAAGATGAGGTAATGCAGCCCCAGCATTTT. Encoded protein: CASSQDEVMQPQHF.

In its sample, this clone was seen once. This chain uses TRBV30 with TRBJ1-6, with a weak D call TRBD1 (5 bases). With 5 bases removed from V and 8 bases from J, the gap between germline ends came to 10 bases. This CDR3 has 12 residues. Germline-derived CDR1 and CDR2 are GTSNPN and SVGIG (reference sequence). The CDR3 DNA reads as TGTGCCTGGGGGGGGGAAGATTCACCCCTCCACTTT. Residues: CAWGGEDSPLHF.

The chain employs TRBV28 and TRBJ1-5; no clear D gene. Germline V CDR1 and CDR2: MDHEN, SYDVKM. V was trimmed by 2 bases and J by 9 bases, leaving 8 bases between them. The CDR3 contains 12 residues. In nucleotides, the CDR3 is TGTGCCAGCAGTTTAATGAGTCGGCCCCAGCATTTT. Translating it yields CASSLMSRPQHF.

Concerning this clone: At the DNA level, this CDR3 is encoded by other sequences in the same sample as well. The chain carries TRBV5-1 and TRBJ2-1; D is perhaps TRBD2 (5 bases). V lost 4 bases to trimming and J lost 0 bases, with 11 bases between them. The CDR3 has 15 residues. Per the germline V gene, CDR1 is SGHRS and CDR2 is YFSETQ. CDR3 residues: CASSLEVGSYNEQFF. The CDR3 region has the DNA TGCGCCAGCAGCCTGGAGGTGGGCTCCTACAATGAGCAGTTCTTC.

This clone was detected a few times. This chain connects TRBV18 to TRBJ2-1; D possibly corresponds to TRBD2 (6 bases). CDR1 and CDR2 from the germline V gene are KGHSH and LQKENI. The CDR3 is 15 amino acids. The ends were cut back, 2 bases at V and 1 base at J, with 9 bases in the middle. Here the CDR3 reads CASSPGGYSYNEQFF. The CDR3 nucleotides are TGTGCCAGCTCACCAGGGGGGTATTCCTACAATGAGCAGTTCTTC.

A few counts support this clone. The sample holds other DNA sequences that translate to the same CDR3. The chain recombines TRBV5-1 with TRBJ1-4, with no clear D. Germline values: CDR1 SGHRS, CDR2 YFSETQ. V lost 0 bases to trimming and J lost 6 bases, with 6 bases between them. The CDR3 spans 13 residues. CDR3 in amino acids: CASSLDSYEKLFF. The CDR3 DNA reads as TGCGCCAGCAGCTTGGACAGTTATGAAAAACTGTTTTTT.

This chain connects TRBV19 to TRBJ1-1; unclear D gene. Per the germline V gene, CDR1 is LNHDA and CDR2 is SQIVND (reference sequence). V dropped 6 bases and J dropped 0 bases, with 11 bases sitting between them. The CDR3 has 14 residues. The CDR3 coding sequence is TGTGCCAGTAGAAAGGGAAGGGTGAACACTGAAGCTTTCTTT. Translated, it gives CASRKGRVNTEAFF.

The chain joins TRBV5-4 to TRBJ1-1; D not resolved. The CDR3 is 13 residues long. The V end was cut by 4 bases, the J end by 1 base, with 8 bases between. From germline, CDR1 is SGHNT and CDR2 YYREEE (reference sequence). The CDR3 loop is CASSRDWNTEAFF. CDR3 nucleotides: TGTGCCAGCAGCCGCGACTGGAACACTGAAGCTTTCTTT.